This T cell receptor beta chain was retrieved from a study of blood T cells in healthy people across ages. Collection of 9.5 to 10 milliliters of peripheral blood was performed for each donor. Isolation yielded PBMCs, at least 7 million per sample, in every case. PCR was performed a second time for 7 to 11 cycles using a sample-barcoded 5' primer and a J-beta primer mix. MiXCR was run by TCRdb on the 5' RACE reads, yielding one entry per CDR3 protein. Among a few hundred thousand distinct CDR3 sequences listed, 45% to 65% were seen once. The V and J ends lost 0 bases and 3 bases respectively, with 12 bases between them. The CDR3 contains 15 residues. Looked up from germline, CDR1 is MNHEY and CDR2 is SVGEGT. Only a few counts were recorded for this clonotype. Its target is not known. Study outcomes and limitations: Versus aged donors, long-lived donors had higher diversity and more naive CD4+ cells.

The chain has TRBV6-2 or TRBV6-3 and TRBJ2-7; D might be TRBD1 (5 bases). Material for sequencing was blood. The TCR originated in a man in his 60s in good health. CDR3 sequence reads: CASSYSDQGYYEQYF. The CDR3 bases are TGTGCCAGCAGTTACTCGGACCAGGGCTACTACGAGCAGTACTTC.